This TCR beta chain was recovered during a study of breast tumors, draining lymph nodes, adjacent tissues (dated by TCRdb to about 2016). Concerning the study at large: Breast cancer patients provided tumor, adjacent nontumor tissue and axillary lymph nodes, and the study compared the TCR beta repertoires across these three sources. In human breast cancer, the study set out to evaluate how tumor, surrounding tissue and draining lymph node repertoires relate to one another and whether T cells may move between these sites. The full study reports these points: The similarity between tumor and nontumor tissue repertoires was significantly greater in luminal-like breast cancer than in basal-like breast cancer. The data were considered consistent with most tumor T cells being derived from the lymph node and subsequently expanding within tumor tissue. Rather than being directly demonstrated, the conclusion that tumor T cells originate in lymph nodes was presented as consistent with a hypothesis. Tumor T-cell repertoires showed less diversity than lymph node repertoires and more diversity than nontumor tissue repertoires, and tumor T-cell repertoires showed preferential V and J gene usage.

A distance of 11 bases separates the germline ends of V and J, which lose 5 bases and 4 bases respectively. CDR1 and CDR2 are drawn from the germline V gene: SGHTA, FQGTGA. The cysteine opens and the phenylalanine closes a CDR3 of 14 amino acids. Only the CDR3 DNA stays, 42 bases, in frame from base 1. The sequencer was an Illumina HiSeq 2000. Multiplex PCR amplification was used to generate the TCR beta chain libraries. High-throughput sequencing was used to analyze the amplified TCR beta chain products. In TCRdb, the public reads were trimmed at Q25 with fastp and aligned with MiXCR, with productive beta chains retained. Identical CDR3 protein sequences are pooled into one entry, listed with their most common genes and DNA. The sample has some 83,000 distinct CDR3 sequences on record, approximately 20% of them singletons. Together, the top ten hold about 2.2% of the sample. The lymph node samples were taken from the axillary draining lymph nodes of breast cancer patients.

This clonotype showed up many times. What this receptor recognizes is not known. One base away there is no much larger clone; base qualities are not given. The sample was axillary lymph node tissue. This receptor was taken from a female donor with breast cancer. Some clones in this sample may be carry-over from other donors' samples. The chain is encoded by TRBV7-3 joined to TRBJ2-2, with a tentative D gene TRBD2 over 6 matching bases. The sequenced DNA is TGTGCCAGCAGCCGGGACTCCTTCACCGGGGAGCTGTTTTTT. Its translation is CASSRDSFTGELFF.